The sequence of this T cell receptor (beta chain) was determined in a study of blood T cells in healthy people across ages. Using a J-beta primer mix together with a sample-barcoded 5' primer, a second PCR was run for about 6 to 12 cycles. A template-switch adaptor with 12 random nucleotides tagged each cDNA molecule. A single record per CDR3 protein comes from TCRdb applying MiXCR to the 5' RACE reads. Here the sample spans about 970,000 distinct CDR3 sequences, roughly 51% being singletons. Germline loops: CDR1 SGHAT, CDR2 FQNNGV. Trimming took 7 bases from V and 4 from J, leaving 19 bases between them. The CDR3 is 15 amino acids.

The TCR sequence derives from a woman aged 55 to 70 in good health. The V gene is TRBV11-2, the J gene TRBJ2-5; the D gene could be TRBD1 or TRBD2 (5 bases each). Input material: blood. DNA for the CDR3: TGTGCCAGCACCGACAATACGGGAAGGGGAGAGACCCAGTACTTC. Its protein product is CASTDNTGRGETQYF.